This T cell receptor (beta chain) was identified in a study of blood T cell repertoires in COVID-19. With 1 base clipped from V and 10 bases from J, the junction kept 17 bases outside the gene matches. The CDR3 runs 18 residues. Germline CDR1 SGHRS, CDR2 YFSETQ. Assay: immunoSEQ multiplex PCR; the TCRdb copy retains only in-frame clones and omits some. The profile shows around 30,000 clones, just over 85% of them singletons. The rearrangement uses TRBV5-1 and TRBJ2-1; 10 positions match TRBD1. Sequenced: peripheral blood. The sequence derives from a woman older than 75 with active or convalescent COVID-19. The CDR3 spells CASSLWGQRQGALGEQFF. The CDR3 DNA follows: TGCGCCAGCAGCTTGTGGGGGCAACGACAGGGGGCGTTAGGAGAGCAGTTCTTC.